This T cell receptor (beta chain) was identified during a study of human T cells and chemical hapten exposure. The study's findings and limits: Expanded TCRs formed significantly more large CDR3 similarity clusters than controls. Patch test score showed a positive correlation with PT1 expanded TCR counts.

Described time point: patch test 2, 6 weeks after DPC sensitization. The treatment is: therapeutic diphenylcyclopropenone sensitization with weekly scalp DPC. At patch-test visits, sampling came before the patch test. TCRdb re-called the RACE reads with MiXCR, one entry per CDR3 protein. The sample gives more than 90,000 distinct CDR3 sequences, approximately 10% of which show up once; 3.2% is in the top ten. V shed 6 bases and J shed 4 bases, with 10 bases lying between them. The CDR3 is made up of 13 amino acids. In germline, CDR1 is SNHLY, CDR2 FYNNEI. Remarks on this clonotype: Antigen unknown.

Sequenced here: whole blood, sampled in connection with sensitization to the hapten diphenylcyclopropenone (DPC). The chain has TRBV2 and TRBJ1-5; no clear D gene. The receptor's source is a woman between 40 and 50 years old with alopecia areata. Some clones in this sample may be carry-over from other donors' samples. The CDR3 bases are TGTGCCAGCAGCGAGGTGGGGAATCAGCCCCAGCATTTT. Encoded protein: CASSEVGNQPQHF.